These 2 T cell receptor beta chains came from one sample sequenced in a study of T cell responses to AZD1222 COVID-19 vaccine. Only in-frame clones appear in the TCRdb table, and some are missing; sequencing was by immunoSEQ multiplex PCR. The sample gives over 100,000 clones, 80% to 85% of which show up once; roughly 9.5% is in the top ten. Specimen: peripheral blood, collected on day 0 of AZD1222 vaccination. Every receptor here comes from an adult in good health.

The CDR3 nucleotides are TGTGCCAGCAGTTTCCTAGAAAAAGATACGCAGTATTTT. Residues: CASSFLEKDTQYF. The chain is built from TRBV12-3 or TRBV12-4 and TRBJ2-3; unclear D gene. CDR3 length equals 13 residues. V dropped 3 bases and J dropped 5 bases, with 9 bases sitting between them.

V is TRBV10-3 and J is TRBJ2-1; TRBD2 matches at 7 bases. Germline-derived CDR1 and CDR2 are ENHRY and SYGVKD. Germline trimming cut 4 bases from V and 6 bases from J; bases unmatched to any gene: 12. The CDR3 totals 16 residues. CDR3 region: CAISGGGLGMGNEQFF. As DNA, the CDR3 is TGTGCCATCAGTGGTGGAGGACTAGGGATGGGCAATGAGCAGTTCTTC.